This is a list of T cell receptor beta chains from one sample in a study of control samples from healthy donors and cancer patients. Profiling relied on immunoSEQ multiplex PCR, and the TCRdb table lists in-frame clones only, not all of them. The sample shows more than 140,000 clones, about 90% of them seen only once. The sample taken for sequencing was blood. These TCRs come from a man between 18 and 35 years old in good health. Each CDR3 is given without its conserved first and last residue. Each record gives: V gene, J gene, CDR3 protein.

TRBV3-1/TRBV3-2	TRBJ2-3	ASSPWTGKGTDTQY
TRBV7-3	TRBJ2-3	ASSLVGTSTDTQY
TRBV10-3	TRBJ1-2	AITGANHGGQGTGYT
TRBV5-1	TRBJ2-3	ASSITSGADTQY
TRBV5-5	TRBJ2-3	ASSSRGQGAWTDTQY
TRBV30	TRBJ1-5	AWSPPGMSNQPQH
TRBV3-1/TRBV3-2	TRBJ1-1	ASSPSVGTEAF
TRBV20-1	TRBJ2-7	SASGSYEQY
TRBV10-3	TRBJ2-1	AISELKLAGALNEQF
TRBV6-1	TRBJ1-2	ASSEAAVDGYT
TRBV11-3	TRBJ2-1	ASSSSTGLNHNEQF
TRBV5-7	TRBJ1-6	ASSLQVYNSPLH
TRBV30	TRBJ1-5	AWSPGLGNQPQH
TRBV29-1	TRBJ1-2	SVSGPNYGYT
TRBV28	TRBJ2-6	ASSLRDRVAGANVLT
TRBV5-6	TRBJ2-3	ASRRGTDTQY
TRBV6-5	TRBJ2-4	ASRFGGLAKNIQY
TRBV11-3	TRBJ2-1	ASSLATGGAPHNEQF
TRBV6-5	TRBJ1-5	ASSRSGTGNQPQH
TRBV19	TRBJ1-1	ASSIPGGVNTEAF
TRBV4-1	TRBJ1-4	ASSFRDGIKELF
TRBV28	TRBJ2-3	ASSSPGTSRGTDTQY
TRBV30	TRBJ2-7	ASMGRQGAGKWY
TRBV7-9	TRBJ1-3	ASSLGSSDTIY
TRBV11-2	TRBJ2-7	ASSPSIDRVNEQY
TRBV19	TRBJ2-2	ASTAASTGELF
TRBV1	TRBJ1-1	TSSPEMNTEAF
TRBV5-1	TRBJ1-6	ASSLNGGAENSPLH
TRBV5-1	TRBJ1-2	ASSLEQGRYGYT
TRBV27	TRBJ1-6	ASSTTGTNYNSPLH
TRBV15	TRBJ2-3	ATSDRGGGSADTQY
TRBV7-9	TRBJ1-1	ASSLAGMNTEAF
TRBV7-2	TRBJ1-5	ASSDRDRGQPQH
TRBV19	TRBJ1-3	ASTEPRGLSGNTIY
TRBV29-1	TRBJ2-7	SVRDTIYEQY
TRBV6-5	TRBJ1-3	ASSYSRQFGNTIY
TRBV13	TRBJ1-4	ASSGRANEKLF
TRBV7-9	TRBJ2-1	ASSLVHGEQF
TRBV7-3	TRBJ1-6	ASSPGQINSPLH
TRBV6-5	TRBJ1-5	ASRWDSNQPQH
TRBV7-8	TRBJ2-7	ASSLEFQAAYEQY
TRBV7-2	TRBJ1-1	ASSPQHQGNTEAF
TRBV6-1	TRBJ1-2	ASSEGMTAGGYT
TRBV28	TRBJ1-1	ASSPLTEAF
TRBV5-8	TRBJ2-3	ASSLSPGEADTQY
TRBV11-2	TRBJ2-3	ASSLGLDTQY
TRBV21-1	TRBJ1-4	ASSKWYRVYTTPTNEKLF
TRBV6-5	TRBJ1-4	ASSSQTGASEKLF
TRBV14	TRBJ1-2	ASSPPRGSLGGYT
TRBV9	TRBJ2-5	ASSSRGGTETQY
TRBV15	TRBJ1-1	ATSPTGVLTEAF
TRBV5-1	TRBJ1-4	ASSLTATNEKLF
TRBV5-4	TRBJ2-3	ASSWVGTDTQY
TRBV27	TRBJ1-5	ASRPPGAGNQPQH
TRBV9	TRBJ1-2	ASSVANGQGRYGYT